The clone carrying this TCR beta chain was picked up one time. The antigen is undetermined. This sample is part of a study of OX40 agonist ivuxolimab in advanced cancers. Study background: Participants, 65% to 85% male, averaged around 60 years of age, ranging from about 23 to 90. General observations from the study: Clonal expansion was seen in CD4+ and CD8+ blood T cells by week 6 at 0.1 to 3.0 mg/kg.

Repertoires were generated with immunoSEQ multiplex PCR, while TCRdb's copy carries only in-frame clones and drops some. The sample yields 65,000 to 70,000 clones, roughly 90% seen once. Sampled blood was obtained at baseline, cycle 4 day 1, and cycle 7 day 1. CDR3 size: 15 residues. CDR1 is LNHDA, CDR2 SQIVND, per germline (reference sequence). V lost 3 bases, J lost 5 bases, and 14 bases lay in between. The specimen was CD4+ or CD8+ T cells sorted from blood, collected in a trial of the OX40 agonist ivuxolimab. The chain joins TRBV19 to TRBJ2-1; the D gene is possibly TRBD1 (6 bases). The sequence was obtained from an adult with an advanced solid tumor such as melanoma, head and neck, liver or kidney cancer. The CDR3 bases are TGTGCCAGTAGTATCCGGGACATAGACAACAATGAGCAGTTCTTC. Translation gives CASSIRDIDNNEQFF. Complete variable domain (other parts from reference TRBV19 and TRBJ2-1): DGGITQSPKYLFRKEGQNVTLSCEQNLNHDAMYWYRQDPGQGLRLIYYSQIVNDFQKGDIAEGYSVSREKKESFPLTVTSAQKNPTAFYLCASSIRDIDNNEQFFGPGTRLTVL.